Listed below are T cell receptor beta chains from one sample, sequenced in a study of cytomegalovirus exposure and HLA in healthy donors. Sequencing was performed with immunoSEQ multiplex PCR; in TCRdb, only in-frame clones are kept and a portion is missing. This repertoire includes tens of thousands of clones. The sample taken for sequencing was PBMCs. The receptors stem from a woman between 50 and 59 years old in good health and CMV-seropositive. Both conserved end residues are part of each CDR3. The D gene is left open where the match is weak. Part of the rows lack a size; the others show once, few, many or a class for expanded clones.

>TRBV18|TRBD2|.|14|TRBJ2-1
CASSPPAGADEQFF
TGTGCCAGCTCACCCCCCGCGGGAGCTGATGAGCAGTTCTTC
>TRBV6-5|.|.|15|TRBJ1-4
CASSYSEQGNEKLFF
TGTGCCAGCAGTTACTCTGAACAGGGCAATGAAAAACTGTTTTTT
>TRBV5-1|.|.|13|TRBJ1-2
CASSLVGGFVGTF
TGCGCCAGCAGCTTGGTGGGGGGTTTCGTAGGCACCTTC
>TRBV6-5|.|.|16|TRBJ1-6
CASSYSTRRADSPLHF
TGTGCCAGCAGTTACTCGACAAGGAGGGCGGATTCACCCCTCCACTTT
>TRBV2|TRBD2|medium-sized|16|TRBJ2-3
CASSRTSGGSTDTQYF
TGTGCCAGCAGTCGGACTAGCGGGGGGAGCACAGATACGCAGTATTTT
>TRBV6-6|TRBD1|.|14|TRBJ1-5
CASSWDSNNQPQHF
TGTGCCAGCAGCTGGGACAGCAACAATCAGCCCCAGCATTTT
>TRBV19|TRBD1|.|15|TRBJ1-5
CASSPGQGGSQPQHF
TGTGCCAGTAGCCCGGGACAGGGAGGGAGTCAGCCCCAGCATTTT
>TRBV5-6|TRBD1|.|16|TRBJ2-1
CASSWDSFSSYNEQFF
TGTGCCAGCAGCTGGGACAGTTTTAGCTCCTACAATGAGCAGTTCTTC
>TRBV27|.|.|17|TRBJ2-3
CASSLLGLGRSTDTQYF
TGTGCCAGCAGTTTATTGGGTTTGGGCAGGTCCACAGATACGCAGTATTTT
>TRBV9|.|.|15|TRBJ2-5
CASSYSSSFGETQYF
TGTGCCAGCAGCTACAGTAGTTCCTTTGGAGAGACCCAGTACTTC
>TRBV5-1|.|.|17|TRBJ2-1
CASSLEPGHYSYNEQFF
TGCGCCAGCAGCTTGGAACCGGGACATTACTCCTACAATGAGCAGTTCTTC
>TRBV5-8|.|.|14|TRBJ1-3
CASSRGSSGNTIYF
TGTGCCAGCAGCAGAGGGAGCTCTGGAAACACCATATATTTT
>TRBV9|.|.|14|TRBJ1-6
CASSVGGGNSPLHF
TGTGCCAGCAGCGTAGGGGGAGGGAATTCACCCCTCCACTTT
>TRBV6-6|TRBD1|.|15|TRBJ2-5
CASSPGQGAWETQYF
TGTGCCAGCAGTCCAGGACAGGGGGCATGGGAGACCCAGTACTTC
>TRBV29-1|TRBD2|.|15|TRBJ2-7
CSVASGTSGVYEQYF
TGCAGCGTCGCATCCGGGACTAGCGGAGTCTACGAGCAGTACTTC
>TRBV6-1|TRBD1|.|15|TRBJ2-7
CASRDPGQGTYEQYF
TGTGCCAGCAGAGATCCGGGACAGGGCACCTACGAGCAGTACTTC
>TRBV7-9|TRBD1|.|14|TRBJ1-1
CASSSIQGAAEAFF
TGTGCCAGCAGCTCGATACAGGGGGCCGCTGAAGCTTTCTTT
>TRBV30|TRBD2|.|15|TRBJ2-5
CAWGWGGTEGETQYF
TGTGCCTGGGGGTGGGGGGGGACTGAAGGAGAGACCCAGTACTTC
>TRBV19|.|.|14|TRBJ1-1
CASSIGGTRTEAFF
TGTGCCAGTAGTATAGGAGGAACGAGGACTGAAGCTTTCTTT
>TRBV2|.|.|13|TRBJ1-5
CASSAEGIQPQHF
TGTGCCAGCAGTGCCGAGGGTATTCAGCCCCAGCATTTT
>TRBV28|TRBD1|.|15|TRBJ2-7
CASSSIFRTGGEQYF
TGTGCCAGCAGTTCGATTTTTCGGACAGGGGGCGAGCAGTACTTC
>TRBV12-2|.|.|15|TRBJ2-1
CASRSFRDQGNEQFF
TGTGCAAGTCGCTCGTTCCGGGACCAGGGGAATGAGCAGTTCTTC
>TRBV4-2|.|.|14|TRBJ1-1
CASSQDGMNTEAFF
TGTGCCAGCAGCCAAGATGGCATGAACACTGAAGCTTTCTTT
>TRBV5-8|.|.|15|TRBJ2-4
CASSSQVLAKNIQYF
TGTGCCAGCAGTTCACAGGTGTTAGCCAAAAACATTCAGTACTTC
>TRBV27|.|.|15|TRBJ2-6
CASRHTGTGANVLTF
TGTGCCAGCAGACATACAGGGACTGGGGCCAACGTCCTGACTTTC
>TRBV18|.|.|15|TRBJ1-1
CASSPLGQGNTEAFF
TGTGCCAGCTCACCACTCGGGCAGGGGAACACTGAAGCTTTCTTT
>TRBV2|.|.|13|TRBJ1-2
CASIPSWAYGYTF
TGTGCCAGCATCCCGAGTTGGGCCTATGGCTACACCTTC
>TRBV30|TRBD1|.|13|TRBJ1-1
CAWRGQGNTEAFF
TGTGCCTGGAGGGGACAGGGGAACACTGAAGCTTTCTTT
>TRBV7-2|TRBD1|.|17|TRBJ2-2
CASSFPRQGSNTGELFF
TGTGCCAGCAGCTTCCCGAGACAGGGGTCGAACACCGGGGAGCTGTTTTTT